A selection of T cell receptor beta chains follows, all from one sample in a study of shared clonotypes between healthy human individuals. TCRdb's table, derived via immunoSEQ multiplex PCR, lists solely in-frame clones and lacks some. The sample has about 700,000 clones, about 90% seen once; the top ten hold 20% to 25%. The sequencing sample was made of naive CD8+ T cells sorted from blood. These receptors originate from a young man in good health. CDR3s include the opening cysteine and the closing phenylalanine or tryptophan. D genes are given only for firm matches. The size field is filled for only some rows; it gives once, few, many or a size class.

d_call,clone_size,j_call,v_call,cdr3_aa,cdr3_nt
-,-,TRBJ1-2,TRBV6-6,CASSYSTEVNYGYTF,TGTGCCAGCAGTTACTCGACGGAGGTTAACTATGGCTACACCTTC
TRBD1,-,TRBJ1-1,TRBV7-9,CASSLWTGERNTEAFF,TGTGCCAGCAGCTTATGGACAGGGGAGAGGAACACTGAAGCTTTCTTT
TRBD2,once,TRBJ2-1,TRBV7-2,CASSLGLAGYNEQFF,TGTGCCAGCAGCTTAGGGCTAGCGGGTTACAATGAGCAGTTCTTC
TRBD2,-,TRBJ2-3,TRBV5-5,CASSLGPSGSTDTQYF,TGTGCCAGCAGCTTGGGGCCTAGCGGGAGCACAGATACGCAGTATTTT
-,-,TRBJ2-2,TRBV28,CASRYRESNTGELFF,TGTGCCAGCAGATACCGGGAGAGCAACACCGGGGAGCTGTTTTTT
-,-,TRBJ1-2,TRBV21-1,CASSPLRQIYGYTF,TGTGCCAGCAGCCCCCTTAGACAGATCTATGGCTACACCTTC
-,-,TRBJ1-2,TRBV7-9,CASSLAGQGYTF,TGTGCCAGCAGCTTAGCGGGGCAAGGCTACACCTTC
-,-,TRBJ1-5,TRBV6-5,CASSPTHYSNQPQHF,TGTGCCAGCAGCCCGACACATTATAGCAATCAGCCCCAGCATTTT
-,-,TRBJ2-7,TRBV27,CASSFQGHEQYF,TGTGCCAGCAGTTTCCAGGGCCACGAGCAGTACTTC
-,-,TRBJ2-5,TRBV4-2,CASSQEDSGEETQYF,TGTGCCAGCAGCCAAGAAGACTCGGGGGAAGAGACCCAGTACTTC
TRBD1,few,TRBJ1-1,TRBV6-5,CASAPTRDREAFF,TGTGCCAGCGCACCTACGCGGGACAGGGAGGCTTTCTTT
TRBD1,-,TRBJ2-7,TRBV28,CASSFLGQATNEQYF,TGTGCCAGCAGTTTTCTCGGACAGGCGACCAACGAGCAGTACTTC
-,once,TRBJ1-4,TRBV9,CASSPGGTNEKLFF,TGTGCCAGCAGTCCGGGGGGGACTAATGAAAAACTGTTTTTT
TRBD2,-,TRBJ2-7,TRBV9,CASSVGTSGSYEQYF,TGTGCCAGCAGCGTCGGGACTAGCGGGTCCTACGAGCAGTACTTC
TRBD1,-,TRBJ1-1,TRBV29-1,CSVDRALNTEAFF,TGCAGCGTAGACAGGGCTCTGAACACTGAAGCTTTCTTT
-,-,TRBJ1-1,TRBV6-6,CASSYGGSEAFF,TGTGCCAGCAGCTACGGGGGATCTGAAGCTTTCTTT
TRBD2,-,TRBJ2-1,TRBV27,CASSSGLAGVEQFF,TGTGCCAGCAGTTCCGGACTAGCGGGAGTTGAGCAGTTCTTC
TRBD2,-,TRBJ2-3,TRBV10-3,CATAGGPTDTQYF,TGTGCCACCGCGGGAGGGCCGACAGATACGCAGTATTTT
-,-,TRBJ2-6,TRBV5-6,CASSLGGGSFGANVLTF,TGTGCCAGCAGCTTGGGAGGAGGGTCATTTGGGGCCAACGTCCTGACTTTC
TRBD2,-,TRBJ2-1,TRBV18,CASSPGTREGNEQFF,TGTGCCAGCTCACCAGGTACGCGGGAGGGGAATGAGCAGTTCTTC
-,-,TRBJ1-5,TRBV27,CASNPGLGQPQHF,TGTGCCAGCAACCCAGGGTTAGGTCAGCCCCAGCATTTT
-,-,TRBJ2-1,TRBV28,CASSLSVNEQFF,TGTGCCAGCAGTTTGTCCGTCAATGAGCAGTTCTTC
-,-,TRBJ1-3,TRBV9,CASGGNTIYF,TGTGCCAGCGGAGGAAACACCATATATTTT
TRBD2,-,TRBJ2-3,TRBV7-9,CASSQITGLATDTQYF,TGTGCCAGCAGCCAAATTACCGGACTAGCAACAGATACGCAGTATTTT
-,once,TRBJ2-1,TRBV5-4,CASSSPGGDSYNEQFF,TGTGCCAGCAGCTCGCCGGGTGGGGATAGCTACAATGAGCAGTTCTTC
-,-,TRBJ1-5,TRBV9,CASPMGPGHSVVNQPQHF,TGTGCCAGCCCCATGGGTCCGGGTCATTCAGTCGTTAATCAGCCCCAGCATTTT
TRBD2,-,TRBJ2-1,TRBV7-6,CASSSGGGTSYNEQFF,TGTGCCAGCAGCTCGGGGGGGGGAACTTCCTACAATGAGCAGTTCTTC